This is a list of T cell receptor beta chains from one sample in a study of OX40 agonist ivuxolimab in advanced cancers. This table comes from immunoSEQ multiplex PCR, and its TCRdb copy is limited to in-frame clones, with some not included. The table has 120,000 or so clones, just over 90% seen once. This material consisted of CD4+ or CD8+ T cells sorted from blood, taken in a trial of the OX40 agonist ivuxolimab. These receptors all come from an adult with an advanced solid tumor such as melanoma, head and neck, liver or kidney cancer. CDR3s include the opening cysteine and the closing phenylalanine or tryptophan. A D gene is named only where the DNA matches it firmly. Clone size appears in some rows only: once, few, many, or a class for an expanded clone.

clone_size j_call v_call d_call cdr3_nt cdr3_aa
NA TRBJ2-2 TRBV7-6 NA TGTGCCAGCAGCTTAGCGGACCCCGGGGAGCTGTTTTTT CASSLADPGELFF
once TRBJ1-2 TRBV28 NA TGTGCCAGCAGTTCCATCACAGAGTTTTATGGCTACACCTTC CASSSITEFYGYTF
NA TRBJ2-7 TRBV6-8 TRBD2 TGTGCCAGCAGTTACTCGAGGGGGTCGGGAGGGAACGACGAGCAGTACTTC CASSYSRGSGGNDEQYF
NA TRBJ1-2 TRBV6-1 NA TGCGGCACACGGGAGGCTTTTGCAGGCTACACCTTC CGTREAFAGYTF
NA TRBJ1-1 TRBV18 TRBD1 TGTGCCAGCTCGACGACAGGGACGAGTGGAACTGAAGCTTTCTTT CASSTTGTSGTEAFF
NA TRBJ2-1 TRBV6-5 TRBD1 TGTGCCAGCAGTTACTCGCAGGGGGCGCGAGGCAATGAGCAGTTCTTC CASSYSQGARGNEQFF
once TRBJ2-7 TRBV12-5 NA TGTGCTAGTGGTGGGAACAGGGAGCAGTACTTC CASGGNREQYF
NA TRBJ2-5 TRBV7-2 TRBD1 TGTGCCAGCAGCTTAGCAGTGACAGGGAAAGAGACCCAGTACTTC CASSLAVTGKETQYF
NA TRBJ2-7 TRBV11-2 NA TGTGCCAGCAGGTTCGCCGGGACACGGACCTACGAGCAGTACTTC CASRFAGTRTYEQYF
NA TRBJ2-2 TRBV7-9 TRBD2 TGTGCCAGCAGCCCTTCTATAGCGGGAGCCACCGGGGAGCTGTTTTTT CASSPSIAGATGELFF
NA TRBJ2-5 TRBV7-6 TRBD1 TGTGCCAGCAGCTTATGGACAGGGGAAGAGACCCAGTACTTC CASSLWTGEETQYF
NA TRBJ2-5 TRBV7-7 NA TGTGCCAGCAGCTTAGCCGCCGGGACGAAAGAGACCCAGTACTTC CASSLAAGTKETQYF
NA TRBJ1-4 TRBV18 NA TGTGCCAGCTCACCTGCGGACGAAAAACTGTTTTTT CASSPADEKLFF
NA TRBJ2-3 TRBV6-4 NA TGTGCCAGCAGTGAGTTAGGAGGCACAGATACGCAGTATTTT CASSELGGTDTQYF
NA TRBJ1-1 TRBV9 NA TGTGCCAGCAGCGTAGGAACGGGAGGTATGGGGAACACTGAAGCTTTCTTT CASSVGTGGMGNTEAFF
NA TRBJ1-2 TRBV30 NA TGTGCCTGGAGGAGGGGGGGGGAAGCTAACTATGGCTACACCTTC CAWRRGGEANYGYTF
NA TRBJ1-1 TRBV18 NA TGTGCCAGCTCACGCGGAGGGAACACTGAAGCTTTCTTT CASSRGGNTEAFF
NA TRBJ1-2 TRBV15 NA TGTGCCACCAGCAGAGAGGGCAGTAACTATGGCTACACCTTC CATSREGSNYGYTF
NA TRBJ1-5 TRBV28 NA TGTGCCAGCAGTCCCCGACTAGGCAATCAGCCCCAGCATTTT CASSPRLGNQPQHF
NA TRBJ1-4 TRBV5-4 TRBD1 TGTGCCAGCAAAGGACAGGGAGATGAAAAACTGTTTTTT CASKGQGDEKLFF
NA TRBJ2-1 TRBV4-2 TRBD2 TGTGCCAGCAGCCAACAGGGAGGGCCTGGAGATGAGCAGTTCTTC CASSQQGGPGDEQFF
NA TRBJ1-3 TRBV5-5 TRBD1 TGTGCCAGCAGGGCCGGGACAGGGGCAGGAAACACCATATATTTT CASRAGTGAGNTIYF
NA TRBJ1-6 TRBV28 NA TGTGCCAGCAGTCACCGGGGGGCCAGGAGGACGAATTCACCCCTCCACTTT CASSHRGARRTNSPLHF
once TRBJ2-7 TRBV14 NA TGTGCCAGCAGCCAAGTCAGGGAGAGCGGCGAGCAGTACTTC CASSQVRESGEQYF
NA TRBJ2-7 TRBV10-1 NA TGCGCCAGCAGTGATTCCTCCTACGAGCAGTACTTC CASSDSSYEQYF
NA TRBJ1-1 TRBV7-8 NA TGTGCCAGCAGCTCCAGGACAGAGAACACTGAAGCTTTCTTT CASSSRTENTEAFF
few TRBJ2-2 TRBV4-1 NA TGCGCCAGCAGCCAACCGGGCGGGCCCCGAACCGGGGAGCTGTTTTTT CASSQPGGPRTGELFF
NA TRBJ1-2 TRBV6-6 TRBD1 TGTGCCAGCAGATCAGGGGGCGCCAACTATGGCTACACCTTC CASRSGGANYGYTF
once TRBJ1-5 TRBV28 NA TGTGCCAGCAGTCTAGCCCCGGGGGAGCGCAATCAGCCCCAGCATTTT CASSLAPGERNQPQHF
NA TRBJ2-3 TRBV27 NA TGTGCCAGCAGTTTGTCAGAGAGCACAGATACGCAGTATTTT CASSLSESTDTQYF
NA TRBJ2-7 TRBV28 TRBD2 TGTGCCAGCATCTACGGGGGGAGCTCCTACGAGCAGTACTTC CASIYGGSSYEQYF
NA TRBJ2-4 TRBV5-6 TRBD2 TGTGCCAGCAGCTTCTACCGGGACTACCAAAACATTCAGTACTTC CASSFYRDYQNIQYF
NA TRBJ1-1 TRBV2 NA TGTGCCACAAAGTACAGCTACACTGAAGCTTTCTTT CATKYSYTEAFF
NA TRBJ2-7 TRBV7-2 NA TGTGCCAGCAGCCGATACTACGAGCAGTACTTC CASSRYYEQYF
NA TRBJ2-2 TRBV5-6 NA TGTGCCAGCAGCTTTCGGGGGCGGAACACCGGGGAGCTGTTTTTT CASSFRGRNTGELFF
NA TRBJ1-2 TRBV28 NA TGTGCCAGCAGAATATCCCTTAACTATGGCTACACCTTC CASRISLNYGYTF
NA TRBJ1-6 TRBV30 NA TGTGCCTGGAGTGCCACCGGGACACCGAATTCACCCCTCCACTTT CAWSATGTPNSPLHF
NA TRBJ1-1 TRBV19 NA TGTGCCAGTAGTATAGGGTTGGATTGGGAAGCTTTCTTT CASSIGLDWEAFF
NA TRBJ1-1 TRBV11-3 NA TGTGCCAGCAGCCCCGGGACTACCAGCACTGAAGCTTTCTTT CASSPGTTSTEAFF
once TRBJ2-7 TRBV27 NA TGTGCCAGCAGTCTTTCCCCCCGGGACAACTCCTACGAGCAGTACTTC CASSLSPRDNSYEQYF
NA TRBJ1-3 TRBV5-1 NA TGCGCCAGCACACTTGACGGTAACTCTGGAAACACCATATATTTT CASTLDGNSGNTIYF
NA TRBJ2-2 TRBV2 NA TGTGCCAGCAGTGAAAGGGAGACGTCTAGCCTGTTTTTT CASSERETSSLFF
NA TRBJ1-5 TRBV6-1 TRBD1 TGTGCCAGCAGGTCCGACAGGGATCAGCCCCAGCATTTT CASRSDRDQPQHF
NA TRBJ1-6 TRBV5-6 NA TGTGCCAGCAGCCGTAGAGTCGTTGTGAATTCACCCCTCCACTTT CASSRRVVVNSPLHF
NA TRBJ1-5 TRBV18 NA TGTGCCAGCTCACCAAGGATGAGGGGCCCTACTTCCGATCAGCCCCAGCATTTT CASSPRMRGPTSDQPQHF
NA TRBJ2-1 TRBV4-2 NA TGTGCCAGCAGCCAACCCGGGACCCCCTCCTACAATGAGCAGTTCTTC CASSQPGTPSYNEQFF
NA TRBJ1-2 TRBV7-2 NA TGTGCCAGCAGCTTATCCACAGCTACTAACTATGGCTACACCTTC CASSLSTATNYGYTF
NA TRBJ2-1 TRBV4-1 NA TGCGCCAGCAGCCAAGGCCGGGCTGTGAATGAGCAGTTCTTC CASSQGRAVNEQFF
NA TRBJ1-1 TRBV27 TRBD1 TGTGCCAGCAGTTTAAACAGGGGATTGAACACTGAAGCTTTCTTT CASSLNRGLNTEAFF
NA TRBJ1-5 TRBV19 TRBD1 TGTGCCAGTAGTACGACAGGGGGGGAGAATCAGCCCCAGCATTTT CASSTTGGENQPQHF